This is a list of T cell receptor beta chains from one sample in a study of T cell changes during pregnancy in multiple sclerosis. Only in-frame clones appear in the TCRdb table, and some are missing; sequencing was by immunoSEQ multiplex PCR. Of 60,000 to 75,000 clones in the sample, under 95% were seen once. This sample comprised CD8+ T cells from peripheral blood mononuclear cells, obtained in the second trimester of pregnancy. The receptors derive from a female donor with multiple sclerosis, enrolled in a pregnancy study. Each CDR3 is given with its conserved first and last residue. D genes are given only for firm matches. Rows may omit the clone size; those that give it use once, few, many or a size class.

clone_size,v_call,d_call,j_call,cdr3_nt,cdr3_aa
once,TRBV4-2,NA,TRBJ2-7,TGTGCCAGCAGCCAAGTAGGAAACCCAGGCGAGCAGTACTTC,CASSQVGNPGEQYF
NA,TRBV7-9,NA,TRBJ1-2,TGTGCCATTCCTCCTTCCTCAGGGGCTGGCTACACCTTC,CAIPPSSGAGYTF
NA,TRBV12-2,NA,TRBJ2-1,TGTGCAAGTCGCTTAGTTCCCACCCACGGTGGTGAGCAGTTCTTC,CASRLVPTHGGEQFF
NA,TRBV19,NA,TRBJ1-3,TGTGCCGGCTTGTCTGGAAACACCATATATTTT,CAGLSGNTIYF
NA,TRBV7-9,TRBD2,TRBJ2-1,TGTGCCAGCAGCTTAGGGGCGGGAGGTTACAATGAGCAGTTCTTC,CASSLGAGGYNEQFF
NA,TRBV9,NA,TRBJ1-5,TGTGCCAGCAGCGCCTCGACCGGGGGGGAAAATCAGCCCCAGCATTTT,CASSASTGGENQPQHF
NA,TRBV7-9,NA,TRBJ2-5,TGTGCCAGCAGCCTCCGGGAGCAAGAGACCCAGTACTTC,CASSLREQETQYF
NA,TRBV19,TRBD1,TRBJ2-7,TGTGCCAGTAGCCCGTCGACAGGGGCCTACGAGCAGTACTTC,CASSPSTGAYEQYF
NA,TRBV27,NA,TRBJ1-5,TGTGCCAGCAGCCCTACTGGACTCAATCAGCCCCAGCATTTT,CASSPTGLNQPQHF
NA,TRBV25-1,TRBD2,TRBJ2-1,TGTGCCAGCAGTGAATCAACGGGACTAGCGATAGGTGAGCAGTTCTTC,CASSESTGLAIGEQFF
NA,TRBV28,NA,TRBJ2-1,TGTGCCAGCAGTTTATACTCGCGTGAGCAGTTCTTC,CASSLYSREQFF
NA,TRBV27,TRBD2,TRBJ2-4,TGTGCCAGCAGTACCGGGGGTCTAGCGGACCAATCCATTCAGTACTTC,CASSTGGLADQSIQYF
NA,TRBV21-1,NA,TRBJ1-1,TGTGCCAGCAGCTCACCTCAGGCAACAGGCATGAACACTGAAGCTTTCTTT,CASSSPQATGMNTEAFF
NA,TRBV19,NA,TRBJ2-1,TGTGCCAGTAGTATGGTTGGACTATATAATGAGCAGTTCTTC,CASSMVGLYNEQFF
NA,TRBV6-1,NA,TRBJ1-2,TGTGCCAGCAGTGACCATCCCCGCGGGGGGGACTATGGCTACACCTTC,CASSDHPRGGDYGYTF
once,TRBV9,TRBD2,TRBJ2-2,TGTGCCAGCAGCGTCCACGGGGGACTAGCGGGAACCGGGGAGCTGTTTTTT,CASSVHGGLAGTGELFF
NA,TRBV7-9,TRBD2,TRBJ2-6,TGTGCCAGCAGCTCTGGACTAGCGGGAGCTGGGGCCAACGTCCTGACTTTC,CASSSGLAGAGANVLTF
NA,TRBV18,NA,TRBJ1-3,TGTGCCAGCACTGTGGCAGGGCCCAACTCTGGAAACACCATATATTTT,CASTVAGPNSGNTIYF
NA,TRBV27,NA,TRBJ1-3,TGTGCCAGCAGTGTTCGGGGGTCTGGAAACACCATATATTTT,CASSVRGSGNTIYF
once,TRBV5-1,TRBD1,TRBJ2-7,TGCGCCAGCGCCCAACAGGGGGCTTACGAGCAGTACTTC,CASAQQGAYEQYF
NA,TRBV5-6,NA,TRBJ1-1,TGTGCCAGCAGCTTGGTATACGGGAACACTGAAGCTTTCTTT,CASSLVYGNTEAFF
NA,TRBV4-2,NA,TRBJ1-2,TGTGCCAGCAGCCAAGTCGACGGGTCCTATGGCTACACCTTC,CASSQVDGSYGYTF
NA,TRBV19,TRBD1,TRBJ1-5,TGTGCCAGTAGCTCCGGGACAGGGAGTCAGCCCCAGCATTTT,CASSSGTGSQPQHF
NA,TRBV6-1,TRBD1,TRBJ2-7,TGTGCCACCCCGGGACAGGGTCCCTACGAGCAGTACTTC,CATPGQGPYEQYF
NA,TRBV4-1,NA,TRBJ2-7,TGCGCCAGCAGCCTTCTACAGACAGTTTCCTACGAGCAGTACTTC,CASSLLQTVSYEQYF
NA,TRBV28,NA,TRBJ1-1,TGTGCCAGCAGCCCGATCCGGACGGGGAGGGTTAGCACTGAAGCTTTCTTT,CASSPIRTGRVSTEAFF
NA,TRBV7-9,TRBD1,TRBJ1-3,TGTGCCAGCAGCCCGGATGACAGGGCGAACACCATATATTTT,CASSPDDRANTIYF
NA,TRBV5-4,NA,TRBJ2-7,TGTGCCAGCAGCTTGGGACAGCACTCCTACGAGCAGTACTTC,CASSLGQHSYEQYF
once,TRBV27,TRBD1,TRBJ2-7,TGTGCCAGCAGTTTGAGGGGGCTGAACGAGCAGTACTTC,CASSLRGLNEQYF
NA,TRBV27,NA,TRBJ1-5,TGTGCCAGCAGCCTTCTTGGGGAGAATCAGCCCCAGCATTTT,CASSLLGENQPQHF